At least ten counts were recorded for the clone carrying this T cell receptor (beta chain). The CDR3 length is 14 residues. Germline lookup yields CDR1 MDHEN and CDR2 SYDVKM. V dropped 5 bases and J dropped 4 bases, with 15 bases sitting between them. The data stem from a study of T-cell reconstitution after alpha-beta-depleted transplantation in children. Molecular barcoding with unique molecular identifiers was used for the TCRbeta library. TCRdb processed the PCR reads anew with MiXCR; each CDR3 protein has one entry. The sample records roughly 610,000 distinct CDR3 sequences, about 10% being singletons.

Sequenced material: PBMCs from the stem cell graft donor, taken from the stem cell graft. This rearrangement joins TRBV28 to TRBJ2-7; either TRBD1 or TRBD2 may supply D (5 bases each). The receptor's source is a human donor who donated a stem cell graft to a child with acute myeloid leukemia. CDR3 protein: CASSVGTGGYEQYF. DNA of the CDR3: TGTGCCAGCAGTGTAGGTACTGGGGGATACGAGCAGTACTTC.